The 32 T cell receptor beta chains below all came from one sample that was sequenced in a study of blood T cell repertoires in COVID-19. Clones were read by immunoSEQ multiplex PCR, and TCRdb kept only the in-frame ones, dropping some. The sample holds roughly 290,000 clones; 80% to 90% are singletons and the top ten take 2.2%. The sequencing input was PBMCs or T cells enriched from blood (not recorded which). These receptors came from a man aged 25-45 years who had recovered from COVID-19.

V is TRBV24-1 and J is TRBJ2-1, with 12 bases identical to TRBD2. There are 17 residues in the CDR3. Losses at the gene ends were 3 bases for V and 2 bases for J; bases not matched to a gene: 4. Germline CDR1 reads KGHDR; CDR2 reads SFDVKD. DNA for the CDR3: TGTGCCACCAGTGATCCTTCTAGCGGGGGGGCCTACAATGAGCAGTTCTTC. Protein: CATSDPSSGGAYNEQFF.

The chain links TRBV11-2 to TRBJ2-7; no clear D gene. The CDR3 totals 13 residues. V shed 8 bases and J shed 4 bases, with 15 bases lying between them. CDR1 and CDR2 (germline): SGHAT, FQNNGV. The CDR3 DNA reads TGTGCCAGCGCCACCACAGAACAATACGAGCAGTACTTC. It is translated as CASATTEQYEQYF.

There are a few counts of this clone. The chain joins TRBV20-1 to TRBJ2-7, with D perhaps TRBD2 (6 bases). V lost 3 bases, J lost 3 bases, and 12 bases lay in between. Germline CDR1 is DFQATT and CDR2 is SNEGSKA (reference sequence). This CDR3 region has 13 residues. The DNA for the CDR3 is TGCAGTGCTAGTGGGGCGGGATTCTACGAGCAGTACTTC. Its translation: CSASGAGFYEQYF.

The chain links TRBV11-3 to TRBJ2-5; TRBD2 agrees at 7 bases. The CDR3 sequence is 14 residues long. CDR1 is SGHNT, CDR2 YENEEA, per germline. The junction had 4 bases not matched to a gene; V was cut back by 1 base and J by 5 bases. CDR3 coding DNA: TGTGCCAGCAGCTTAGGGCGGGGGAGCGAGACCCAGTACTTC. Protein sequence: CASSLGRGSETQYF.

This sequence joins TRBV4-3 and TRBJ2-1; D is unresolved. This CDR3 spans 16 amino acids. V was trimmed by 0 bases and J by 0 bases, leaving 9 bases between them. Germline-derived CDR1 and CDR2 are LGHNA and YSLEER. CDR3 amino acids: CASSQEPRTSYNEQFF. For the CDR3, the DNA is TGCGCCAGCAGCCAAGAACCCAGAACCTCCTACAATGAGCAGTTCTTC.

About this clone itself: The sample contains more than one DNA sequence encoding this CDR3. V and J are TRBV3-1 (or the pseudogene TRBV3-2) and TRBJ1-5, with D tentatively TRBD1 (6 bases). The CDR3 consists of 17 residues. Germline loops: CDR1 LGHDT, CDR2 YNNKEL (reference sequence). V was pared by 11 bases and J by 9 bases, with 32 bases between. CDR3 protein: CARRHGGWGAGGGPQHF. The CDR3 coding sequence is TGTGCCCGCCGCCATGGGGGTTGGGGGGCTGGGGGGGGGCCCCAGCATTTT.

The chain recombines TRBV21-1 with TRBJ1-6; the DNA was not compared with TRBD1, the D call given in the table. TRBV21-1 is listed as a pseudogene. The CDR3 loop spans 13 amino acids. The chain's CDR3 is CASSRQVNSPLHF. As DNA, the CDR3 is TGTGCCAGCAGCAGACAGGTTAATTCACCCCTCCACTTT.

The J gene is TRBJ1-1, the V gene TRBV7-8; D is perhaps TRBD1 (5 bases). V was trimmed by 3 bases and J by 1 base, leaving 9 bases between them. This CDR3 has 14 residues. The germline V gene encodes CDR1 SGHVS and CDR2 FQNEAQ. This CDR3 is CASSFGDSNTEAFF. The CDR3 DNA reads TGTGCCAGCAGCTTTGGGGACTCGAACACTGAAGCTTTCTTT.

This sequence joins TRBV29-1 and TRBJ1-1; TRBD1 matches at 9 bases. V shed 7 bases, J shed 8 bases, and the junction held 5 bases outside the gene matches. Germline CDR1 reads SQVTM; CDR2 reads ANQGSEA. This CDR3 is 11 amino acids long. This chain's CDR3 is CSAETGGEAFF. The CDR3 nucleotides are TGCAGCGCTGAGACAGGGGGAGAAGCTTTCTTT.

Details on this clone: Other nucleotide sequences from this sample produce the same CDR3. This chain connects TRBV5-1 to TRBJ2-3; D remains ambiguous. The V gene lost 3 bases and the J gene lost 0 bases, with 5 bases spanning the gap. Germline V gives CDR1 SGHRS, CDR2 YFSETQ. The CDR3 loop spans 13 amino acids. The CDR3 DNA follows: TGCGCCAGCAGCTCAACTAGCACAGATACGCAGTATTTT. Its translation is CASSSTSTDTQYF.

This chain uses TRBV5-1 with TRBJ1-2; maybe TRBD1 (5 bases). CDR3 length: 14 amino acids. Trimming pared 4 bases from V and 7 bases from J, leaving 17 bases between. Germline V gene lookup returns CDR1 SGHRS and CDR2 YFSETQ. The CDR3 coding sequence is TGCGCCAGCAGCGCCGGGACGGGGACTCTTGGCTACACCTTC. The encoded protein is CASSAGTGTLGYTF.

This clone has more than one count but fewer than ten. V and J are TRBV11-3 and TRBJ1-1; 8 bases agree with TRBD1. CDR1 is SGHNT and CDR2 is YENEEA in the germline V gene. Trimming removed 0 bases from V and 0 bases from J; junction bases left unmatched: 15. The CDR3 spans 20 residues. CDR3: CASSLDRSIGQGAMNTEAFF. DNA of the CDR3: TGTGCCAGCAGCTTAGATAGATCTATTGGGCAGGGGGCCATGAACACTGAAGCTTTCTTT.

The chain joins TRBV7-3 to TRBJ2-1, with 7 bases lining up with TRBD1. CDR3 length: 13 residues. The junction had 7 bases not matched to a gene; V was cut back by 6 bases and J by 8 bases. Germline loops: CDR1 SGHTA, CDR2 FQGTGA. This chain's CDR3 is CASSQDRRHEQFF. CDR3 DNA: TGTGCCAGCAGTCAGGACAGGCGGCATGAGCAGTTCTTC.

V gene TRBV10-1 combines with J gene TRBJ1-2, with D uncertain. There are 13 residues in the CDR3. Trimming took 3 bases from V and 8 from J, leaving 13 bases between them. Germline-derived CDR1 and CDR2 are WNHNN and SYGVQD (reference sequence). CDR3 DNA: TGCGCCAGCAGTGAAGAGCTTGAGGGCGGCTACACCTTC. This sequence encodes CASSEELEGGYTF.

In this sample, this clone turned up a few times. V and J are TRBV9 and TRBJ1-2; 9 bases fit TRBD1. The CDR3 extends over 16 amino acids. The germline V gene has CDR1 SGDLS and CDR2 YYNGEE. The ends lost 4 bases at V and 6 bases at J; junction bases unmatched: 13. The CDR3 DNA reads as TGTGCCAGCAGCAGACCGGGACAGGGAGGCTTTCATGGCTACACCTTC. Its translation: CASSRPGQGGFHGYTF.

The V and J genes are TRBV30 and TRBJ2-2, with D maybe TRBD1 (6 bases). CDR1 GTSNPN and CDR2 SVGIG come from the germline V gene (reference sequence). The CDR3 has 14 residues. V lost 5 bases to trimming and J lost 1 base, with 11 bases between them. CDR3 sequence reads: CAWLGQMNTGELFF. As DNA, the CDR3 is TGTGCCTGGTTAGGACAGATGAACACCGGGGAGCTGTTTTTT.

This chain links TRBV5-1 with TRBJ1-1; 7 bases are shared with TRBD1. The J segment lost 9 bases and the V segment lost 0 bases, leaving 5 bases of the junction unmatched. This CDR3 spans 13 amino acids. CDR1 is SGHRS and CDR2 is YFSETQ in the germline V gene. As DNA, the CDR3 is TGCGCCAGCAGCTTGGAACAGGGGAGTAAAGCTTTCTTT. Translating gives CASSLEQGSKAFF.

The chain links TRBV4-2 to TRBJ1-5, with D perhaps matching TRBD1 (5 bases). Germline V gene sequence: CDR1 LGHNA, CDR2 YNFKEQ. This CDR3 has 13 residues. V lost 1 base, J lost 5 bases, and 6 bases lay in between. The CDR3 region is CASSQARDQPQHF. The CDR3 DNA follows: TGTGCCAGCAGCCAAGCCAGGGATCAGCCCCAGCATTTT.

The chain uses TRBV12-5 and TRBJ1-2, with 7 positions matching TRBD1. V was clipped by 6 bases and J by 8 bases; unmatched bases: 9. This CDR3 comprises 13 residues. Germline lookup yields CDR1 LGHNT and CDR2 FRNRAP. This chain's CDR3 is CASGPDRVRGYTF. CDR3 nucleotide sequence: TGTGCTAGTGGACCAGACAGGGTACGGGGCTACACCTTC.

Comment on this clone: The sample holds other DNA sequences that translate to the same CDR3. V usage is TRBV5-1 and J usage is TRBJ2-7; 15 nucleotides agree with TRBD2. V lost 0 bases, J lost 2 bases, and 0 bases stayed unmatched. The CDR3 totals 16 residues. Per the germline V gene, CDR1 is SGHRS and CDR2 is YFSETQ. CDR3 coding DNA: TGCGCCAGCAGCTTGGGGACTAGCGGGGGGGCCTACGAGCAGTACTTC. Encoded protein: CASSLGTSGGAYEQYF.

V usage is TRBV30 and J usage is TRBJ2-5; TRBD2 matches 12 bases. Per the germline V gene, CDR1 is GTSNPN and CDR2 is SVGIG (reference sequence). The CDR3 extends over 16 amino acids. The V and J ends lost 4 bases and 1 base, in that order; junction bases with no gene match: 7. The CDR3 protein is CAWKRLAGDLQETQYF. The CDR3 DNA sequence: TGTGCCTGGAAGCGACTAGCGGGGGACCTCCAAGAGACCCAGTACTTC. Full variable domain (outside the CDR3, taken from reference TRBV30 and TRBJ2-5): SQTIHQWPATLVQPVGSPLSLECTVEGTSNPNLYWYRQAAGRGLQLLFYSVGIGQISSEVPQNLSASRPQDRQFILSSKKLLLSDSGFYLCAWKRLAGDLQETQYFGPGTRLLVL.

The chain couples TRBV9 to TRBJ2-7; TRBD1 matches 8 bases. J lost 2 bases, V lost 2 bases, and 6 bases had no gene match. This CDR3 comprises 15 residues. Germline CDR1 and CDR2: SGDLS and YYNGEE. Here the CDR3 reads CASSVRTGLAYEQYF. The CDR3 DNA reads as TGTGCCAGCAGCGTCAGGACAGGGCTGGCCTACGAGCAGTACTTC. The whole variable domain, filled in from reference TRBV9 and TRBJ2-7, reads DSGVTQTPKHLITATGQRVTLRCSPRSGDLSVYWYQQSLDQGLQFLIQYYNGEERAKGNILERFSAQQFPDLHSELNLSSLELGDSALYFCASSVRTGLAYEQYFGPGTRLTVT.

The gene calls are TRBV25-1 and TRBJ2-3, with 11 bases fitting TRBD2. The germline V gene encodes CDR1 MGHDK and CDR2 SYGVNS. This CDR3 contains 14 residues. Germline trimming cut 5 bases from V and 5 bases from J; bases unmatched to any gene: 3. CDR3 residues: CASSLAGGEDTQYF. Written as DNA, the CDR3 is TGTGCCAGCAGTCTAGCGGGGGGCGAAGATACGCAGTATTTT.

The chain couples TRBV5-6 to TRBJ1-2; a weak D match, TRBD1 (6 bases). The CDR3 length is 16 residues. Germline V gene data show CDR1 as SGHDT and CDR2 as YYEEEE. V shed 0 bases and J shed 1 base, with 13 bases lying between them. DNA of the CDR3: TGTGCCAGCAGCTTGGGTCGGGACACTTATAACTATGGCTACACCTTC. Encoded protein: CASSLGRDTYNYGYTF.

The V call is TRBV2, the J call TRBJ2-5; 12 nucleotides agree with TRBD2. CDR1 and CDR2 (germline): SNHLY, FYNNEI. CDR3 size: 16 residues. The V gene end was trimmed by 4 bases and the J gene end by 2 bases; junction bases not matched to a gene: 5. Here the CDR3 reads CASSVPSGGAQETQYF. In DNA form, the CDR3 reads TGTGCCAGCAGTGTACCTAGCGGGGGGGCTCAAGAGACCCAGTACTTC.

The sample holds a few counts of this clone. V and J are TRBV5-1 and TRBJ1-2, with 8 bases identical to TRBD1. The CDR3 loop spans 16 amino acids. Trimming cost V 4 bases and J 4 bases; bases outside gene matches: 12. CDR1 and CDR2 (germline): SGHRS, YFSETQ. The CDR3 protein is CASSPEPGGIGYGYTF. The CDR3, as DNA: TGCGCCAGCAGCCCAGAACCAGGGGGCATAGGCTATGGCTACACCTTC.

This clone was observed once. This sequence may be a read error, since a much larger clone differs from it by one base. V gene TRBV29-1 combines with J gene TRBJ2-7; 7 positions match TRBD2. V lost 7 bases and J lost 6; bases outside the gene matches: 9. The CDR3 sequence is 12 residues long. In germline, CDR1 is SQVTM, CDR2 ANQGSEA. CDR3 residues: CSGLVGGGEQYF. The CDR3, as DNA: TGCAGCGGCCTCGTGGGGGGGGGCGAGCAGTACTTC.

V is TRBV9 and J is TRBJ2-2; 7 bases align to TRBD1. Trimming cost V 3 bases and J 3 bases; bases outside gene matches: 8. Germline CDR1 is SGDLS and CDR2 is YYNGEE. The CDR3 sequence is 16 residues long. CDR3 DNA sequence: TGTGCCAGCAGCGGGGATACAGGGGTGGACACCGGGGAGCTGTTTTTT. Translated, it gives CASSGDTGVDTGELFF.

J is TRBJ2-5 and V is TRBV4-2; 9 positions agree with TRBD2. This CDR3 region has 14 residues. Germline CDR1 reads LGHNA; CDR2 reads YNFKEQ. V dropped 5 bases and J dropped 5; count of bases not matched to a gene: 6. The CDR3 bases are TGTGCCAGCAGCAGGCTAGGGACTAGCGAGACCCAGTACTTC. It translates to CASSRLGTSETQYF.

V gene TRBV28 combines with J gene TRBJ2-3; TRBD1 agrees at 10 bases. The CDR3 consists of 15 residues. J lost 1 base, V lost 5 bases, and 3 bases had no gene match. Germline V gene data show CDR1 as MDHEN and CDR2 as SYDVKM. CDR3 coding DNA: TGTGCCAGCAGTCTCGGGACAGGGGGCACAGATACGCAGTATTTT. It codes for CASSLGTGGTDTQYF.

The chain carries TRBV10-2 and TRBJ2-5; 12 bases map to TRBD2. V shed 0 bases and J 3 bases; nucleotides not matched to a gene: 11. Looked up from germline, CDR1 is WSHSY and CDR2 is SAAADI. This CDR3 contains 19 residues. The CDR3 bases are TGCGCCAGCAGTGAGTCGACGGCTAGCGGGGGGGCGGGCGAAGAGACCCAGTACTTC. Encoded protein: CASSESTASGGAGEETQYF.

The chain recombines TRBV11-2 with TRBJ1-5; TRBD1 is a possible D gene (6 bases). Trimming shortened V by 5 bases and J by 6 bases, and 23 bases separated the two germline ends. Germline CDR1 reads SGHAT; CDR2 reads FQNNGV. CDR3 size: 17 residues. In nucleotides, the CDR3 is TGTGCCAGCAGCCATGAAATACAGGGAATTCAGGGTCAGCCCCAGCATTTT. Protein sequence: CASSHEIQGIQGQPQHF.